This passage covers 29 T cell receptor beta chains from one sample sequenced in a study of blood T cells in healthy people across ages. For the second PCR, which ran for 7 to 11 cycles, a sample-barcoded 5' primer and a J-beta primer mix were used. A single record per CDR3 protein comes from TCRdb applying MiXCR to the 5' RACE reads. The data contain roughly 800,000 distinct CDR3 sequences, over 45% of them seen just once; the ten biggest clones take up about 20%. The sample was blood. Every receptor here comes from a young man in good health.

V is TRBV27 and J is TRBJ2-7; a weak D match, TRBD1 (6 bases). The CDR3 length is 14 residues. Trimming took 0 bases from V and 2 from J, leaving 8 bases between them. Germline assignment: CDR1 MNHEY and CDR2 SMNVEV (reference sequence). The DNA of the CDR3 is TGTGCCAGCAGTTTATCGGGACACCCCTACGAGCAGTACTTC. Protein sequence: CASSLSGHPYEQYF.

The V gene is TRBV5-1, the J gene TRBJ2-5, with 7 bases identical to TRBD1. The J call may be in error: the DNA end matches TRBJ2-7 better. Germline lookup yields CDR1 SGHRS and CDR2 YFSETQ. This CDR3 spans 14 amino acids. CDR3 sequence reads: CASSFGDRIYEQYF. The CDR3 region has the DNA TGCGCCAGCAGCTTCGGGGACAGAATTTACGAGCAGTACTTC.

This rearrangement joins TRBV2 to TRBJ2-2; maybe TRBD1 (6 bases). Trimming took 2 bases from V and 4 from J, leaving 11 bases between them. The V gene's germline CDR1 is SNHLY and CDR2 FYNNEI. This CDR3 spans 15 amino acids. The CDR3, as DNA: TGTGCCAGCAGTGAAAGGGGGTACTCCACCGGGGAGCTGTTTTTT. Translated: CASSERGYSTGELFF.

The V and J genes are TRBV20-1 and TRBJ2-3; the D gene is possibly TRBD2 (5 bases). The CDR3 consists of 14 residues. The germline CDR1 and CDR2 sequences are DFQATT and SNEGSKA (reference sequence). The V and J ends lost 0 bases and 5 bases respectively, with 12 bases between them. CDR3 region: CSARDGERIDTQYF. The CDR3 bases are TGCAGTGCTAGAGATGGCGAGCGGATAGATACGCAGTATTTT.

The genes are TRBV11-1 and TRBJ2-1; possibly TRBD1 for D (6 bases). Germline values: CDR1 SGHAT, CDR2 FQDESV (reference sequence). The V end was cut by 2 bases, the J end by 4 bases, with 12 bases between. The CDR3 contains 15 residues. The CDR3 sequence: CASSLLQGKYNEQFF. In DNA form, the CDR3 reads TGTGCCAGCAGCTTACTGCAGGGGAAGTACAATGAGCAGTTCTTC.

This clonotype was picked up a small number of times. The chain carries TRBV6-5 and TRBJ2-7, with 7 bases fitting TRBD2. Germline CDR1 MNHEY, CDR2 SVGAGI. There are 12 residues in the CDR3. The V gene end was trimmed by 3 bases and the J gene end by 7 bases; junction bases not matched to a gene: 3. The DNA of the CDR3 is TGTGCCAGCAGTTATGCGGGAGAAGAGCAGTACTTC. Its translation: CASSYAGEEQYF.

The genes are TRBV6-2 or TRBV6-3 and TRBJ2-7, with no clear D. CDR3 length equals 9 residues. Germline-derived CDR1 and CDR2 are MNHEY and SVGEGT. CDR3 nucleotides: TGTGCACAATCCTACGAGCAGTACTTC. Its protein product is CAQSYEQYF.

This CDR3 reads CASSQDYRGPRDYGYTF. The DNA for the CDR3 is TGTGCCAGCAGCCAAGACTACAGGGGCCCAAGGGACTATGGCTACACCTTC. The gene calls are TRBV14 and TRBJ1-2; 7 positions match TRBD1. This CDR3 has 17 amino acids. CDR1 SGHDN and CDR2 FVKESK come from the germline V gene. Trimming cost V 0 bases and J 3 bases; bases outside gene matches: 10.

CDR3: CASRPQRGVADTQYF. The CDR3 DNA reads TGTGCCAGCAGACCCCAGCGGGGGGTCGCAGATACGCAGTATTTT. The V and J genes are TRBV12-3 or TRBV12-4 and TRBJ2-3, with TRBD2 identical over 9 bases. Losses at the gene ends were 6 bases for V and 4 bases for J; bases not matched to a gene: 8. CDR3 length: 15 amino acids.

The gene calls are TRBV5-5 and TRBJ2-5; D is unresolved. Trimming shortened V by 1 base and J by 8 bases, and 9 bases separated the two germline ends. The CDR3 spans 12 residues. The germline CDR1 and CDR2 sequences are SGHKS and YYEKEE (reference sequence). For the CDR3, the DNA is TGTGCCAGCAGCTTGTACCAAGGAACCCAGTACTTC. Its translation: CASSLYQGTQYF.

This chain uses TRBV20-1 with TRBJ1-5; the D is unclear. V lost 3 bases and J 4 bases, leaving 10 bases between the germline ends. This CDR3 is built from 13 residues. Germline loops: CDR1 DFQATT, CDR2 SNEGSKA (reference sequence). The CDR3 sequence is CSASNDQNQPQHF. The CDR3 DNA reads TGCAGTGCTAGCAACGACCAGAATCAGCCCCAGCATTTT.

The chain uses TRBV27 and TRBJ1-4, with TRBD1 matching over 7 bases. Germline V gene sequence: CDR1 MNHEY, CDR2 SMNVEV (reference sequence). The CDR3 loop spans 15 amino acids. The V and J ends lost 8 bases and 3 bases, in that order; junction bases with no gene match: 9. CDR3 sequence: CASQRQGLANEKLFF. In nucleotides, the CDR3 is TGTGCCAGCCAACGACAGGGTCTGGCTAATGAAAAACTGTTTTTT.

The chain is built from TRBV20-1 and TRBJ2-7; TRBD1 matches at 7 bases. The DNA matches TRBJ2-5 better at its end, which makes the J call doubtful. CDR1 and CDR2 (germline): DFQATT, SNEGSKA (reference sequence). This CDR3 region has 13 residues. This chain's CDR3 is CSALTGDGETQYF. The DNA of the CDR3 is TGCAGTGCTTTAACAGGGGATGGAGAGACCCAGTACTTC.

This clonotype was detected only once. The chain employs TRBV6-6 and TRBJ2-4; TRBD1 agrees at 9 bases. The end of the DNA aligns better with TRBJ2-7, so the J call may be wrong. Germline-derived CDR1 and CDR2 are MNHNY and SVGAGI (reference sequence). CDR3 size: 14 residues. The CDR3 DNA sequence: TGTGCCAGCGCCCCCGGGACAGGGCTACGCGAGCAGTACTTC. Encoded protein: CASAPGTGLREQYF.

This chain joins TRBV20-1 and TRBJ2-5; no clear D. Germline CDR1 DFQATT, CDR2 SNEGSKA (reference sequence). The CDR3 runs to 13 residues. Trimming shortened V by 3 bases and J by 0 bases, and 8 bases separated the two germline ends. CDR3 bases: TGCAGTGCTAGGGAGCCTAACCAAGAGACCCAGTACTTC. Encoded protein: CSAREPNQETQYF.

The chain joins TRBV29-1 to TRBJ2-7, with TRBD2 as a possible D gene (5 bases). With 5 bases removed from V and 6 bases from J, the gap between germline ends came to 17 bases. The CDR3 loop spans 13 amino acids. Per germline, CDR1 SQVTM and CDR2 ANQGSEA. This CDR3 reads CSVLSLGVSEQYF. CDR3 sequence (DNA): TGCAGCGTTCTATCGTTGGGAGTCTCCGAGCAGTACTTC.

This clonotype was recorded once. V gene TRBV20-1 combines with J gene TRBJ2-4; TRBD2 aligns across 13 bases. The J call may not be correct, given that the DNA end is closer to TRBJ2-5. This CDR3 comprises 15 residues. Germline V gives CDR1 DFQATT, CDR2 SNEGSKA (reference sequence). CDR3: CSALGLAGVGETQYF. In DNA form, the CDR3 reads TGCAGTGCTCTTGGACTAGCGGGAGTGGGAGAGACCCAGTACTTC.

The chain has TRBV7-2 and TRBJ1-5; 9 bases are shared with TRBD1. CDR1 is SGHTA, CDR2 FQGNSA, per germline. CDR3 length: 17 residues. V dropped 5 bases and J dropped 8; count of bases not matched to a gene: 16. The CDR3 is CASSQGAGQGLGEPQHF. CDR3 in DNA: TGTGCCAGCAGCCAAGGAGCGGGACAGGGACTTGGGGAGCCCCAGCATTTT.

The chain carries TRBV29-1 and TRBJ2-5, with TRBD1 as a possible D gene (6 bases). CDR1 and CDR2 from the germline V gene are SQVTM and ANQGSEA. This CDR3 has 13 amino acids. The V end was cut by 7 bases, the J end by 2 bases, with 14 bases between. CDR3 coding DNA: TGCAGCGCCGAGGGGCAGGGGCAAGAGACCCAGTACTTC. Protein sequence: CSAEGQGQETQYF.

This sequence joins TRBV27 and TRBJ2-5; no clear D gene. This CDR3 contains 14 residues. Looked up from germline, CDR1 is MNHEY and CDR2 is SMNVEV (reference sequence). V lost 5 bases and J 5 bases, leaving 15 bases between the germline ends. The CDR3 is CASSGSRKWETQYF. The CDR3 DNA reads as TGTGCCAGCAGTGGCAGCAGGAAATGGGAGACCCAGTACTTC.

V is TRBV7-2 and J is TRBJ2-1; no reliable D call. The germline CDR1 and CDR2 sequences are SGHTA and FQGNSA. The CDR3 contains 16 residues. The V end lost 0 bases, the J end lost 7 bases, and 16 bases lay between the germline ends. CDR3 in DNA: TGTGCCAGCAGCTTAGCTAGCCCCTGGGCGGCAAATGAGCAGTTCTTC. This translates into CASSLASPWAANEQFF. Based on the CDR3 plus reference TRBV7-2 and TRBJ2-1, the full variable domain is GAGVSQSPSNKVTEKGKDVELRCDPISGHTALYWYRQSLGQGLEFLIYFQGNSAPDKSGLPSDRFSAERTGGSVSTLTIQRTQQEDSAVYLCASSLASPWAANEQFFGPGTRLTVL.

V gene TRBV5-1 combines with J gene TRBJ2-3; TRBD1 is a possible D gene (5 bases). The CDR3 is 13 residues long. V dropped 5 bases and J dropped 4 bases, with 11 bases sitting between them. CDR1 is SGHRS and CDR2 is YFSETQ in the germline V gene. This CDR3 reads CASRYQGADTQYF. CDR3 sequence (DNA): TGCGCCAGCAGGTATCAAGGGGCAGATACGCAGTATTTT.

This clonotype was recorded a few times. This chain uses TRBV29-1 with TRBJ2-7; 7 bases match TRBD1. This CDR3 comprises 14 residues. CDR1 is SQVTM and CDR2 is ANQGSEA in the germline V gene. Germline trimming cut 2 bases from V and 7 bases from J; bases unmatched to any gene: 11. The CDR3 protein is CSVEFRTGTTEQYF. The CDR3 DNA is TGCAGCGTTGAATTTCGGACAGGTACTACGGAGCAGTACTTC.

This clonotype was counted once. In nucleotides, the CDR3 is TGTGCCATCGGACTCTTCTCCTACGAGCAGTACTTC. Translated, it gives CAIGLFSYEQYF. The gene calls are TRBV10-3 and TRBJ2-7; perhaps TRBD2 as D (5 bases). CDR1 and CDR2 (germline): ENHRY, SYGVKD. There are 12 residues in the CDR3. Trimming took off 8 bases at V and 0 bases at J, with 8 bases between the two ends.

This clonotype was picked up a small number of times. V and J are TRBV2 and TRBJ1-2; tentatively, D is TRBD1 (5 bases). Trimming left V 1 base short and J 4 bases short, with 7 bases between. CDR1 and CDR2 from the germline V gene are SNHLY and FYNNEI. CDR3 length: 13 amino acids. The CDR3 nucleotides are TGTGCCAGCAGTGAAGGACAGTTCTATGGCTACACCTTC. It codes for CASSEGQFYGYTF.

This clonotype was detected many times. DNA for the CDR3: TGTGCCTGGTCCCCCCTGGGCAGCTCCTACGAGCAGTACTTC. Amino acid sequence: CAWSPLGSSYEQYF. The gene calls are TRBV30 and TRBJ2-7; D is undetermined. The ends were cut back, 5 bases at V and 0 bases at J, with 14 bases in the middle. This CDR3 contains 14 residues. The germline gives CDR1 GTSNPN, CDR2 SVGIG (reference sequence).

This clonotype was counted a single time. This chain uses TRBV20-1 with TRBJ2-7; 7 nucleotides line up with TRBD2. The J segment lost 0 bases and the V segment lost 0 bases, leaving 8 bases of the junction unmatched. Per germline, CDR1 DFQATT and CDR2 SNEGSKA (reference sequence). The CDR3 spans 16 residues. The CDR3 DNA reads TGCAGTGCTAGAGATTATCGGGAGGTTAGCTCCTACGAGCAGTACTTC. It codes for CSARDYREVSSYEQYF.

V is TRBV6-6 and J is TRBJ2-1; 9 nucleotides align to TRBD2. The germline gives CDR1 MNHNY, CDR2 SVGAGI (reference sequence). After removal of 2 bases from V and 2 bases from J, the junction contained 4 bases not matched to a gene. This CDR3 has 16 amino acids. The DNA for the CDR3 is TGTGCCAGCAGTTACAGTGGCGGGGGGGCCTACAATGAGCAGTTCTTC. Translated: CASSYSGGGAYNEQFF.

This clonotype appeared a few times. The chain uses TRBV9 and TRBJ2-7, with TRBD1 matching over 7 bases. This CDR3 spans 15 amino acids. With 4 bases clipped from V and 0 bases from J, the junction kept 7 bases outside the gene matches. Germline V gene lookup returns CDR1 SGDLS and CDR2 YYNGEE. CDR3 DNA: TGTGCCAGCAGCCCAACACAGGGGTTCTCCTACGAGCAGTACTTC. It yields the protein CASSPTQGFSYEQYF.